These 15 T cell receptor beta chains originate from one sample sequenced in a study of shared clonotypes between healthy human individuals. Here immunoSEQ multiplex PCR was the method, and the copy in TCRdb shows in-frame clones only, minus some. The sample includes roughly 1,000,000 clones, around 82% of them seen just once. The sample comprised memory CD4+ T cells from PBMCs. Specified subset: CD45RA-negative fraction. These TCRs come from a man aged 18 to 30 in good health. Some clones in this sample may be carry-over from other donors' samples.

This chain joins TRBV2 and TRBJ2-1; the D is unclear. The germline V and J ends were trimmed by 1 base and 6 bases, with 10 bases remaining between them. The V gene's germline CDR1 is SNHLY and CDR2 FYNNEI. CDR3 size: 14 residues. CDR3 in DNA: TGTGCCAGCAGTGAAGGTTCTAGGGCCAATGAGCAGTTCTTC. Translation gives CASSEGSRANEQFF.

The chain joins TRBV6-5 to TRBJ2-5, with D possibly TRBD2 on 6 matching bases. V was shortened by 0 bases and J by 7 bases, with 12 bases between the two germline ends. Germline CDR1 reads MNHEY; CDR2 reads SVGAGI. This CDR3 spans 14 amino acids. The CDR3 DNA reads TGTGCCAGCAGTTACTCGCGGGGATTGGGGACCCAGTACTTC. This sequence encodes CASSYSRGLGTQYF.

This clone was found once. The chain uses TRBV28 and TRBJ2-7, with unresolved D. Per germline, CDR1 MDHEN and CDR2 SYDVKM. V lost 5 bases to trimming and J lost 2 bases, with 10 bases between them. The CDR3 is 13 residues long. The CDR3 loop reads CASSTGGPYEQYF. As DNA, the CDR3 is TGTGCCAGCAGTACCGGCGGCCCCTACGAGCAGTACTTC.

The chain links TRBV28 to TRBJ2-1; D may be TRBD2 (5 bases). Germline lookup yields CDR1 MDHEN and CDR2 SYDVKM. This CDR3 is 16 amino acids long. Trimming cost V 1 base and J 0 bases, with 10 bases left between them. In DNA, the CDR3 is TGTGCCAGCAGTTTATATCGGGGAACCTCCTACAATGAGCAGTTCTTC. It yields the protein CASSLYRGTSYNEQFF.

This chain connects TRBV11-2 to TRBJ2-7; the D gene is possibly TRBD1 (5 bases). Trimming removed 0 bases at V and 11 bases at J, with 17 bases between. The CDR3 runs 14 residues. Looked up from germline, CDR1 is SGHAT and CDR2 is FQNNGV. The CDR3 nucleotides are TGTGCCAGCAGCTTAGAAAGACAGACAGCAAATAAGTACTTC. Translating it yields CASSLERQTANKYF.

This chain uses TRBV5-1 with TRBJ2-7; TRBD1 agrees at 7 bases. Per germline, CDR1 SGHRS and CDR2 YFSETQ. The length of the CDR3 is 13 residues. The V segment lost 7 bases and the J segment 2 bases; nucleotides outside the gene matches: 6. CDR3 region: CASRRTGTYEQYF. The CDR3 region has the DNA TGCGCCAGCCGAAGGACAGGCACCTACGAGCAGTACTTC.

The gene calls are TRBV4-2 and TRBJ2-3; 9 nucleotides align to TRBD2. Trimming cost V 1 base and J 2 bases; bases outside gene matches: 10. This CDR3 region has 18 residues. CDR1 LGHNA and CDR2 YNFKEQ come from the germline V gene. CDR3: CASSQGLADNRNTDTQYF. The CDR3 DNA reads as TGTGCCAGCAGCCAAGGACTAGCGGATAACAGGAACACAGATACGCAGTATTTT.

The rearrangement links TRBV2 to TRBJ2-1; 14 nucleotides agree with TRBD2. Germline lookup yields CDR1 SNHLY and CDR2 FYNNEI. This CDR3 comprises 16 residues. With V trimmed by 7 bases and J by 5 bases, 7 bases remained unmatched. CDR3: CASKRLGLAGDNEQFF. CDR3 DNA sequence: TGTGCCAGCAAACGACTGGGACTAGCGGGAGACAATGAGCAGTTCTTC. Variable domain in full (rest from reference TRBV2 and TRBJ2-1): EPEVTQTPSHQVTQMGQEVILRCVPISNHLYFYWYRQILGQKVEFLVSFYNNEISEKSEIFDDQFSVERPDGSNFTLKIRSTKLEDSAMYFCASKRLGLAGDNEQFFGPGTRLTVL.

The gene calls are TRBV5-1 and TRBJ2-3; D not certain. Trimming shortened V by 3 bases and J by 2 bases, and 13 bases separated the two germline ends. The CDR3 consists of 15 residues. CDR1 is SGHRS and CDR2 is YFSETQ in the germline V gene. Here the CDR3 reads CASSYGPIDTDTQYF. The CDR3 DNA is TGCGCCAGCAGCTACGGGCCCATTGACACAGATACGCAGTATTTT.

V and J are TRBV6-6 and TRBJ1-5; tentative D call: TRBD1 (6 bases). V lost 0 bases and J lost 4, with 10 bases in between. CDR3 length: 15 amino acids. Germline V gene data show CDR1 as MNHNY and CDR2 as SVGAGI (reference sequence). CDR3 amino acids: CASSYSPQGNQPQHF. In nucleotides, the CDR3 is TGTGCCAGCAGTTACTCGCCACAGGGTAATCAGCCCCAGCATTTT.

The J gene is TRBJ2-7, the V gene TRBV28, with D uncertain. Trimming removed 5 bases from V and 6 bases from J, with 20 bases in between. From germline, CDR1 is MDHEN and CDR2 SYDVKM. There are 15 residues in the CDR3. The CDR3 coding sequence is TGTGCCAGCAGTCTCCGGGCAGGCCCTCTCTCCGAGCAGTACTTC. It is translated as CASSLRAGPLSEQYF.

This clone was seen a single time. V usage is TRBV27 and J usage is TRBJ2-3, with D unclear. The CDR3 loop spans 13 amino acids. Trimming took off 6 bases at V and 2 bases at J, with 9 bases between the two ends. Germline lookup yields CDR1 MNHEY and CDR2 SMNVEV (reference sequence). CDR3: CASRNFATDTQYF. CDR3 in DNA: TGTGCCAGCAGGAATTTTGCCACAGATACGCAGTATTTT.

In the case of this clone: A read error is possible here, since a much larger clone lies one base away. Other DNA sequences in this specimen translate into the identical CDR3. This chain uses TRBV27 with TRBJ2-1; D remains ambiguous. With 3 bases removed from V and 4 bases from J, the gap between germline ends came to 7 bases. Germline lookup yields CDR1 MNHEY and CDR2 SMNVEV (reference sequence). The CDR3 runs 13 residues. The CDR3 loop reads CASSLNRYNEQFF. The CDR3 DNA reads as TGTGCCAGCAGTTTGAATAGGTACAATGAGCAGTTCTTC.

This chain uses TRBV5-1 with TRBJ2-7, with D hard to call. The V and J ends lost 2 bases and 0 bases respectively, with 6 bases between them. Germline V CDR1 and CDR2: SGHRS, YFSETQ. The CDR3 runs to 13 residues. As DNA, the CDR3 is TGCGCCAGCAGCTTTGGTCTCTCCTACGAGCAGTACTTC. This translates into CASSFGLSYEQYF.

This clone appeared once. The rearrangement uses TRBV28 and TRBJ1-5; a possible D gene is TRBD1 (6 bases). Germline-derived CDR1 and CDR2 are MDHEN and SYDVKM. The V and J ends lost 6 bases and 1 base respectively, with 16 bases between them. CDR3 size: 16 residues. The CDR3 DNA is TGTGCCAGCAGGGCACAGGGCCCTAAGAGCAATCAGCCCCAGCATTTT. This encodes CASRAQGPKSNQPQHF.